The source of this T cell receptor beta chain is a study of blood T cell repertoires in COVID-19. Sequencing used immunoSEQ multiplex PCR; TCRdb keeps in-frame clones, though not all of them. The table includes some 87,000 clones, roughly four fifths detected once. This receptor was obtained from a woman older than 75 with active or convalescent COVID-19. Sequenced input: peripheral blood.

The CDR3 spells CASSMTSRGGGYTF. CDR3 DNA: TGTGCCAGCAGCATGACCTCTAGGGGTGGTGGCTACACCTTC. The gene calls are TRBV7-2 and TRBJ1-2; possibly TRBD1 for D (5 bases). The ends were cut back, 5 bases at V and 7 bases at J, with 17 bases in the middle. The CDR3 contains 14 residues. Germline CDR1 and CDR2: SGHTA and FQGNSA.